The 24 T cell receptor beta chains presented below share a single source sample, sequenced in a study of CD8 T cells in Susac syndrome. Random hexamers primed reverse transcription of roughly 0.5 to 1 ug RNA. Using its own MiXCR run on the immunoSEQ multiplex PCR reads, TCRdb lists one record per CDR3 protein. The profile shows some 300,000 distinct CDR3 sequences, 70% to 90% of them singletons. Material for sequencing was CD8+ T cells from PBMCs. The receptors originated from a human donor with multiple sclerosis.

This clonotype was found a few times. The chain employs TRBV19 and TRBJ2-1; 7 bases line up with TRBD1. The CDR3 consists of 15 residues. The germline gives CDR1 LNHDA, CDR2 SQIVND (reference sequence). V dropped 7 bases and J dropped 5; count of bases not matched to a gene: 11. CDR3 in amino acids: CASNPQGFANNEQFF. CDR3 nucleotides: TGTGCCAGTAACCCACAGGGGTTCGCAAACAATGAGCAGTTCTTC.

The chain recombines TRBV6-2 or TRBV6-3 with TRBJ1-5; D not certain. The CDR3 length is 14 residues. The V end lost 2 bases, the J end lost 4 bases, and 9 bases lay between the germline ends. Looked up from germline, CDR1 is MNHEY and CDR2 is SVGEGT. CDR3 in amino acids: CASSYAGENQPQHF. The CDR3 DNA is TGTGCCAGCAGTTACGCCGGGGAAAATCAGCCCCAGCATTTT.

The chain's CDR3 is CASSLTGGGVYEQYF. The CDR3 nucleotides read TGTGCCAGCAGTTTAACGGGCGGGGGAGTTTACGAGCAGTACTTC. The chain uses TRBV27 and TRBJ2-7, with TRBD2 matching over 7 bases. The germline gives CDR1 MNHEY, CDR2 SMNVEV (reference sequence). The junction had 8 bases not matched to a gene; V was cut back by 2 bases and J by 4 bases. The CDR3 has 15 amino acids.

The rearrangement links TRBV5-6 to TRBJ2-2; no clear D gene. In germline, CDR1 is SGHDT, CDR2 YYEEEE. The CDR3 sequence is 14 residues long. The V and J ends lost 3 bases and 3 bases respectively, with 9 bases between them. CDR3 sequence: CASSSGLDTGELFF. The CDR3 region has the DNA TGTGCCAGCAGCTCCGGGCTAGACACCGGGGAGCTGTTTTTT.

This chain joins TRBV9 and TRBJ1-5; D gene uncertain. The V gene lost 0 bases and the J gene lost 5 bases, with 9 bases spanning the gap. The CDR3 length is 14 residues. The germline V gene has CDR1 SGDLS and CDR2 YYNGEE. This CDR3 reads CASSVEGFDQPQHF. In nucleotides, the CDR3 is TGTGCCAGCAGCGTAGAAGGGTTTGATCAGCCCCAGCATTTT.

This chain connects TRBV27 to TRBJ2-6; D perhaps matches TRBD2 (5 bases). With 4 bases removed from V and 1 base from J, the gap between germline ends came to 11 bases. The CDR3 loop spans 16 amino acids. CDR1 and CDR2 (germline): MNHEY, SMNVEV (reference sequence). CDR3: CASSSLQRSGANVLTF. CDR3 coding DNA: TGTGCCAGCAGTTCATTACAGCGGTCTGGGGCCAACGTCCTGACTTTC.

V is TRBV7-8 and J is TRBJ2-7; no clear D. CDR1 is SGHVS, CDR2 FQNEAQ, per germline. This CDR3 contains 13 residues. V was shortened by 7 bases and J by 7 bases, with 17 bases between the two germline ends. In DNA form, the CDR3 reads TGTGCCAGCACCGAGACTTTATGGCAAGAGCAGTACTTC. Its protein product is CASTETLWQEQYF. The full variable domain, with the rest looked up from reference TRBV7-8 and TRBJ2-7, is GAGVSQSPRYKVAKRGQDVALRCDPISGHVSLFWYQQALGQGPEFLTYFQNEAQLDKSGLPSDRFFAERPEGSVSTLKIQRTQQEDSAVYLCASTETLWQEQYFGPGTRLTVT.

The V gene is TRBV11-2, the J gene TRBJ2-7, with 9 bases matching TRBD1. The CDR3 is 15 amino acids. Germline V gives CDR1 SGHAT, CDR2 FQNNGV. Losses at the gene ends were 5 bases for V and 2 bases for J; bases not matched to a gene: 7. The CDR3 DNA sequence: TGTGCCAGCAGCCCCCTCGGGACAGGGCCCTACGAGCAGTACTTC. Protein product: CASSPLGTGPYEQYF.

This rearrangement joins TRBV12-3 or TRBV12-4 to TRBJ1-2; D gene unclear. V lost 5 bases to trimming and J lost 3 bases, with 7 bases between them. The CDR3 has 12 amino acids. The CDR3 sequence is CASSPGYYGYTF. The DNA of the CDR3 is TGTGCCAGCAGTCCCGGCTACTATGGCTACACCTTC.

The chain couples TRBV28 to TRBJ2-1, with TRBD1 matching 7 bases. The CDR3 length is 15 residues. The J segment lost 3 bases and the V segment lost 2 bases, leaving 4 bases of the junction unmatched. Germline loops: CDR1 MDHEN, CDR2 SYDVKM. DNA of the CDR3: TGTGCCAGCAGTTTACCAGGGGACAGCTACAATGAGCAGTTCTTC. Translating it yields CASSLPGDSYNEQFF.

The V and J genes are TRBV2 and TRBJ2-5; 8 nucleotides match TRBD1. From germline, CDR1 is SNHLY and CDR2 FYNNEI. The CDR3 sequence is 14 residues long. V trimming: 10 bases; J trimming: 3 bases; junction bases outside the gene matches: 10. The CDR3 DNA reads TGTGCCACACAACCCTCGACAGGGGAAGAGACCCAGTACTTC. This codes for CATQPSTGEETQYF.

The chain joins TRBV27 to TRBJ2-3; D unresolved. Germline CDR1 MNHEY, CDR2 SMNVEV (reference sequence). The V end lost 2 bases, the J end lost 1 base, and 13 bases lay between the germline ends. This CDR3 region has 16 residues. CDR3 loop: CASSLITGPGTDTQYF. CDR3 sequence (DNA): TGTGCCAGCAGTTTAATAACGGGCCCGGGCACAGATACGCAGTATTTT.

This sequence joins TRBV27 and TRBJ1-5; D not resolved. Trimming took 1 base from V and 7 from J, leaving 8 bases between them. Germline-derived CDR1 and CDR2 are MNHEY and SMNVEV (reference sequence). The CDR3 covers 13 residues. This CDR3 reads CASSLFAGQPQHF. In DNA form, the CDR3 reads TGTGCCAGCAGTTTATTTGCGGGCCAGCCCCAGCATTTT.

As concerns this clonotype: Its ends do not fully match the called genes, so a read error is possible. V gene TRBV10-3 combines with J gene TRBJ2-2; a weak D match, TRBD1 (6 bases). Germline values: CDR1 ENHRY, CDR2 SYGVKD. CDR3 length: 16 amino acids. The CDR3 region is CAINRASIRDTGELLF. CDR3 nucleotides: TGTGCCATCAACCGGGCATCCATACGGGACACCGGGGAGCTGCTTTTT.

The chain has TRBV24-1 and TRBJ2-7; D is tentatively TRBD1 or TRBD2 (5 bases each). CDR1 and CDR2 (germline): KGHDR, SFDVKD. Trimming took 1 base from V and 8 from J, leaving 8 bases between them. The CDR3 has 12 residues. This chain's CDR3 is CATSDFGTKQYF. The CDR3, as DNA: TGTGCCACCAGTGATTTTGGGACCAAGCAGTACTTC.

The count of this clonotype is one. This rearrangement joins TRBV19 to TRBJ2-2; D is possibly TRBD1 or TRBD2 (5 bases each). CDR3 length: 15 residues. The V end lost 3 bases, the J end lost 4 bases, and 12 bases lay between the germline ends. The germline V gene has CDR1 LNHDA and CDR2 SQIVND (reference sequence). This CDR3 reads CASSMGDRSTGELFF. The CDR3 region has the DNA TGTGCCAGTAGTATGGGGGACCGGAGCACCGGGGAGCTGTTTTTT.

CDR3 coding DNA: TGTGCTACCGGGGACACAAACACTGAAGCTTTCTTT. This translates into CATGDTNTEAFF. The V and J genes are TRBV19 and TRBJ1-1; D perhaps matches TRBD1 (6 bases). Per the germline V gene, CDR1 is LNHDA and CDR2 is SQIVND (reference sequence). CDR3 size: 12 residues.

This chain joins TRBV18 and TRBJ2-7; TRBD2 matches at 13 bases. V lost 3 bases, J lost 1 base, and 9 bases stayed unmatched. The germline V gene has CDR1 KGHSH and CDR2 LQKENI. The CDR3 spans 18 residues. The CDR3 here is CASSPLGLAGEGSYEQYF. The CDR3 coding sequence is TGTGCCAGCTCACCTCTAGGACTAGCGGGAGAAGGATCCTACGAGCAGTACTTC.

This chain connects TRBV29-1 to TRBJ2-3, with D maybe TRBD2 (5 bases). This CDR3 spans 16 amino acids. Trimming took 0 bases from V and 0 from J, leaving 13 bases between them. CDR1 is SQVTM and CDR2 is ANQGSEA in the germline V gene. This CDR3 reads CSVEDFGVDSTDTQYF. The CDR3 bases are TGCAGCGTTGAAGATTTCGGGGTCGATAGCACAGATACGCAGTATTTT.

CDR3: CSARGSGQNLRYEQYF. CDR3 bases: TGCAGTGCTAGAGGGTCGGGACAGAACCTTCGCTACGAGCAGTACTTC. The J gene is TRBJ2-7, the V gene TRBV20-1; 7 bases line up with TRBD1. V shed 1 base, J shed 3 bases, and the junction held 12 bases outside the gene matches. There are 16 residues in the CDR3. Germline V CDR1 and CDR2: DFQATT, SNEGSKA (reference sequence).

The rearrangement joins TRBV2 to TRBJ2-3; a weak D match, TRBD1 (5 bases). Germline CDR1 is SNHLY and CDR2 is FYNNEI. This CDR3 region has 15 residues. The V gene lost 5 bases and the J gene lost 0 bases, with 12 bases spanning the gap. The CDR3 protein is CASSPRGASTDTQYF. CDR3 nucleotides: TGTGCCAGCAGTCCCCGTGGGGCTAGCACAGATACGCAGTATTTT.

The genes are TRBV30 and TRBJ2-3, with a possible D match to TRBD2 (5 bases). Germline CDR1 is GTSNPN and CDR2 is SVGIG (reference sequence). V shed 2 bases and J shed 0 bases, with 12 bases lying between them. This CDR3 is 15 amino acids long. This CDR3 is CAWSSGGSSTDTQYF. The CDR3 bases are TGTGCCTGGAGTAGTGGCGGGTCGAGCACAGATACGCAGTATTTT.

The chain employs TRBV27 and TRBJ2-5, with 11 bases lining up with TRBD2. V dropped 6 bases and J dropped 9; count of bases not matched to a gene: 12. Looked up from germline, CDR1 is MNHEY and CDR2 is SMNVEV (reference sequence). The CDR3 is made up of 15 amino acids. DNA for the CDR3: TGTGCCAGCAGATCAGGACTAGCGGGTTCGGGGGCCCAGTACTTC. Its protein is CASRSGLAGSGAQYF.

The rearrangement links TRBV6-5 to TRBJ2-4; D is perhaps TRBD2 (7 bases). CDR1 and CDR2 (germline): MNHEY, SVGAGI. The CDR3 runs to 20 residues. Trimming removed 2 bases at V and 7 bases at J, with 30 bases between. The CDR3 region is CASSYRGATHEAFSANIQYF. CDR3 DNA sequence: TGTGCCAGCAGTTACCGGGGGGCGACGCATGAGGCTTTCAGTGCGAACATTCAGTACTTC.